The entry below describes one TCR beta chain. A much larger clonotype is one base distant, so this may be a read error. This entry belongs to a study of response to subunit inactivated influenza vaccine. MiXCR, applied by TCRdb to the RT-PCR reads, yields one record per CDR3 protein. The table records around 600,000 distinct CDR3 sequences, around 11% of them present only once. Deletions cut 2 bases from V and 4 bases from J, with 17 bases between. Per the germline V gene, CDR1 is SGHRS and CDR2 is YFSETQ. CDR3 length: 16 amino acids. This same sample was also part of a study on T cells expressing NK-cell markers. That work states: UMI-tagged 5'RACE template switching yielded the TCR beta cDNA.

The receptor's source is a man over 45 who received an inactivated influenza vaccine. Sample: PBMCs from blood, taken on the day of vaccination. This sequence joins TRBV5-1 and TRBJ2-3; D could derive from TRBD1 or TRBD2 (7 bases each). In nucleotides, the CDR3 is TGCGCCAGCAGCTTCCAGGGGGGGCAGGATTCAGATACGCAGTATTTT. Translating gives CASSFQGGQDSDTQYF. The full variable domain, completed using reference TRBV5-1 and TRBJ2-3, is KAGVTQTPRYLIKTRGQQVTLSCSPISGHRSVSWYQQTPGQGLQFLFEYFSETQRNKGNFPGRFSGRQFSNSRSEMNVSTLELGDSALYLCASSFQGGQDSDTQYFGPGTRLTVL.